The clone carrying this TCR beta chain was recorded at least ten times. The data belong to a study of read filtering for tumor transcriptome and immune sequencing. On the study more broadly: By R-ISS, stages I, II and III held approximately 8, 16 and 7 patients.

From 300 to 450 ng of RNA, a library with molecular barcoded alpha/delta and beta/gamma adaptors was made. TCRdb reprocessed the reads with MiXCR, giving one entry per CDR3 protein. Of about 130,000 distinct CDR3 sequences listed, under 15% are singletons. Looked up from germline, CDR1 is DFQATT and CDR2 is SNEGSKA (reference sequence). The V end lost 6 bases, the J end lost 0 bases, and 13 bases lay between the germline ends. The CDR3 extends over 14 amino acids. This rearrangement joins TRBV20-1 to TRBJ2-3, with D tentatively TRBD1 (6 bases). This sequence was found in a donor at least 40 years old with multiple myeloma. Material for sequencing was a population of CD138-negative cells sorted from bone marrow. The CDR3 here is CSARTATSTDTQYF. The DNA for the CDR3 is TGCAGTGCCAGGACAGCGACTAGCACAGATACGCAGTATTTT.